The present T cell receptor beta chain was sequenced within a study of cytomegalovirus exposure and HLA in healthy donors. CDR3 length equals 15 residues. Germline V gives CDR1 SGHRS, CDR2 YFSETQ. With 3 bases removed from V and 7 bases from J, the gap between germline ends came to 14 bases. Study-wide points: Several of the most significant clusters appeared linked to common viral pathogens, based on a later analysis. It was confirmed in vitro that a few of the CMV-associated chains were specific for CMV antigens. Sequencing likely produced, as an artifact, a cluster of highly shared sequence variants.

PCR primers comprised 60 Vbeta and 13 Jbeta primers. The repertoire was sequenced with immunoSEQ multiplex PCR; TCRdb's copy has only in-frame clones and lacks some. This sample has 90,000 to 150,000 clones, with 70% to 85% found just once. Note on this clone: Its antigen remains unknown.

The source material was PBMCs. The V and J genes are TRBV5-1 and TRBJ1-6; possible D gene TRBD1, 6 bases. The TCR was taken from a human donor in good health. The CDR3 sequence: CASSSLQDRNSPLHF. Written as DNA, the CDR3 is TGCGCCAGCAGCTCGCTACAAGACAGGAATTCACCCCTCCACTTT.